This is a list of T cell receptor beta chains from one sample in a study of T cell changes during pregnancy in multiple sclerosis. Here immunoSEQ multiplex PCR was the method, and the copy in TCRdb shows in-frame clones only, minus some. The sample yields under 15,000 clones, about 95% seen once. The specimen comprised CD4+ T cells from peripheral blood mononuclear cells, sampled before pregnancy. These receptors all come from a female donor with multiple sclerosis, enrolled in a pregnancy study. The CDR3 runs from the conserved cysteine through the conserved F or W. The order of the fields is clone size, D gene, V gene, CDR3 protein. A D gene is named only where the DNA matches it firmly. For some rows the clone size is stated as once, few or many, or as a class when expanded; others skip it.

clone size: .; D gene: .; V gene: TRBV6-6; CDR3 protein: CASSYVNSNQPQHF
clone size: .; D gene: TRBD1; V gene: TRBV18; CDR3 protein: CASSPQGGDTEAFF
clone size: .; D gene: .; V gene: TRBV14; CDR3 protein: CASSPLATRYYGYTF
clone size: .; D gene: TRBD1; V gene: TRBV19; CDR3 protein: CASSMTGGSSYNEQFF
clone size: .; D gene: TRBD1; V gene: TRBV5-1; CDR3 protein: CASSRQGGNTEAFF
clone size: .; D gene: .; V gene: TRBV19; CDR3 protein: CASSTGQSTNEKLFF
clone size: .; D gene: TRBD1; V gene: TRBV19; CDR3 protein: CASSQGTGFYTF
clone size: .; D gene: TRBD1; V gene: TRBV9; CDR3 protein: CASRGGDRLNYGYTF
clone size: .; D gene: TRBD1; V gene: TRBV5-4; CDR3 protein: CASSPDRVGSQYF
clone size: .; D gene: TRBD1; V gene: TRBV7-2; CDR3 protein: CASSLVPGTGGLKLFF
clone size: .; D gene: TRBD2; V gene: TRBV7-2; CDR3 protein: CASSPGLADTQYF
clone size: .; D gene: .; V gene: TRBV27; CDR3 protein: CASGGDYYGYTF
clone size: .; D gene: .; V gene: TRBV11-3; CDR3 protein: CASSKTGTNTGELFF
clone size: .; D gene: TRBD1; V gene: TRBV27; CDR3 protein: CASYKQGMNTEAFF
clone size: .; D gene: TRBD2; V gene: TRBV4-2; CDR3 protein: CASSQDPSGGVVKNIQYF
clone size: .; D gene: .; V gene: TRBV27; CDR3 protein: CASRGPGIATNEKLFF
clone size: .; D gene: .; V gene: TRBV11-3; CDR3 protein: CASSFVVPPREQYF
clone size: once; D gene: .; V gene: TRBV7-3; CDR3 protein: CASSLTGGVPYEQYF
clone size: .; D gene: .; V gene: TRBV12-5; CDR3 protein: CASGGQNRTGELFF
clone size: .; D gene: .; V gene: TRBV5-1; CDR3 protein: CASSLQGLDYGYTF
clone size: .; D gene: TRBD2; V gene: TRBV5-4; CDR3 protein: CASSRERGSSYNEQFF
clone size: .; D gene: TRBD1; V gene: TRBV28; CDR3 protein: CASSSPSTGGSYNSPLHF